This TCR beta chain was recorded in a study of T cells in Graves' hyperthyroidism and ophthalmopathy (dated by TCRdb to between 2018 and 2020). Background for the entire study: Peripheral blood samples were taken at the time of initial diagnosis, prior to any treatment. TCR V-J signatures able to tell the groups apart were searched for in a discovery cohort of some 97 patients, of whom over 40 had Graves' ophthalmopathy and around 56 had stable Graves' hyperthyroidism. Prospective prediction of ophthalmopathy was tested in an independent validation cohort of some 20 hyperthyroidism patients and 15 to 17 patients who later progressed to ophthalmopathy. The roughly 90 discovery patients were divided at random into training and test sets in a 7:3 ratio. Thyroid tissue and blood T-cell repertoires from about 6 Graves' hyperthyroidism patients were also compared in the study. Once sampling was done, hyperthyroidism patients were given methimazole at a starting dose of 30 mg daily, whereas ophthalmopathy patients were given high-dose intravenous methylprednisolone. TCR Vbeta CDR3 sequencing of around 130 peripheral blood samples (over 40 ophthalmopathy, under 80 hyperthyroidism and some 17 progressor patients) is reported in the paper.

Study-wide conclusions, independent of this receptor: Most expanded thyroid clonotypes (frequency above 0.001) were also detected in blood, a finding suggesting that blood repertoires may reflect thyroid immune responses. No statistical method was used to fix the sample size in advance, and group allocation was not hidden from the investigators. In validation, progression to ophthalmopathy was predicted by the model with nearly 71% sensitivity and nearly 75% specificity, a median of approximately 6.5 months before onset. In cross-validation, a model built on a 13 V-J signature told ophthalmopathy apart from stable hyperthyroidism with roughly 87% sensitivity and about 81% specificity, and in testing the same model reached 80%/75%.

This clonotype was seen more than once but under ten times. Its antigen is currently not known. It has no much larger one-base neighbor in the sample; base qualities were not kept. From cysteine to phenylalanine, the CDR3 is 17 amino acids long. The retained sequence is limited to the CDR3, 51 bases, with the frame set at the first base. Via the germline V gene, CDR1 is KGHSH and CDR2 LQKENI. Trimming removed 4 bases from V and 0 bases from J, leaving 18 bases between the germline ends. Stable Graves' hyperthyroidism was defined as no progression to ophthalmopathy during 18 months of follow-up. Hyperthyroidism patients were newly diagnosed, had a disease duration of under 2 months, and were aged 18 to 65 years. Exclusion was applied to patients with uncontrolled infections, other autoimmune diseases, pregnancy or lactation. Clinical symptoms, serum thyroxine and TRAb, thyroid ultrasound, and orbital computed tomography formed the basis for the diagnoses. Ficoll-Paque density gradient centrifugation was used to isolate PBMCs from 9.5 to 10 ml of fresh peripheral blood. Trizol reagent was used to extract total RNA, and RNA quality was then checked on an Agilent 2100 Bioanalyzer.

The TCR beta CDR3 regions were amplified from the RNA transcripts. The TCR CDR3 was subjected to a first round of RT-PCR using the HTBI primer set and the Qiagen OneStep RT-PCR kit. Libraries were constructed in a second round of multiplex PCR, after which size selection and purification were carried out. Libraries were sequenced paired-end with 100 bp reads on an Illumina HiSeq2000. Per the authors' processing: SOAPnuke was used to process the raw data, removing reads that contained adapters or uncalled bases, had a mean Phred below 15, or lacked an exact match to the constant primer or identifier. COPE v1.2.5 was used to merge high-quality paired reads, and clonotypes were defined as unique nucleotide sequences. Clonotypes were aligned to IMGT TRBV, TRBD and TRBJ reference segments using MiTCR v1.1. Analysis was restricted to V-J combinations with a frequency above 0.0001, which covered roughly 99% of repertoires. The TCS score was defined as the ratio of F50 (clonal expansion) to E x V (chaos), calculated using BLOSUM62-based TCRdist between CDR3 peptides within each V-J. Welch's t-statistics and random forest reduced around 520 V-J features to roughly 13, which were used in a naive Bayes classifier (R e1071). Using fastp trimming at Q25 and MiXCR clonotype assembly, TCRdb reanalyzed the public sequencing data and kept in-frame beta chains. Every distinct CDR3 protein forms one entry, paired with its most common genes and DNA. The V and J calls reflect TCRdb's pipeline rather than the authors' work. This sample holds a few hundred thousand distinct CDR3 sequences; 20% to 25% were observed only once. Less than 30% of the sample goes to the ten largest clones.

The chain employs TRBV18 and TRBJ2-5; TRBD2 could be the D gene, as 6 bases match. Input material: blood. The origin of this receptor is a man younger than 35 with Graves' hyperthyroidism. CDR3 protein: CASSLQAGTEYQETQYF. The DNA sequence is given as TGTGCCAGCTCACTACAAGCCGGGACTGAGTACCAAGAGACCCAGTACTTC. The CDR3 plus the reference TRBV18 and TRBJ2-5 genes for the other parts give the full variable domain: NAGVMQNPRHLVRRRGQEARLRCSPMKGHSHVYWYRQLPEEGLKFMVYLQKENIIDESGMPKERFSAEFPKEGPSILRIQQVVRGDSAAYFCASSLQAGTEYQETQYFGPGTRLLVL.